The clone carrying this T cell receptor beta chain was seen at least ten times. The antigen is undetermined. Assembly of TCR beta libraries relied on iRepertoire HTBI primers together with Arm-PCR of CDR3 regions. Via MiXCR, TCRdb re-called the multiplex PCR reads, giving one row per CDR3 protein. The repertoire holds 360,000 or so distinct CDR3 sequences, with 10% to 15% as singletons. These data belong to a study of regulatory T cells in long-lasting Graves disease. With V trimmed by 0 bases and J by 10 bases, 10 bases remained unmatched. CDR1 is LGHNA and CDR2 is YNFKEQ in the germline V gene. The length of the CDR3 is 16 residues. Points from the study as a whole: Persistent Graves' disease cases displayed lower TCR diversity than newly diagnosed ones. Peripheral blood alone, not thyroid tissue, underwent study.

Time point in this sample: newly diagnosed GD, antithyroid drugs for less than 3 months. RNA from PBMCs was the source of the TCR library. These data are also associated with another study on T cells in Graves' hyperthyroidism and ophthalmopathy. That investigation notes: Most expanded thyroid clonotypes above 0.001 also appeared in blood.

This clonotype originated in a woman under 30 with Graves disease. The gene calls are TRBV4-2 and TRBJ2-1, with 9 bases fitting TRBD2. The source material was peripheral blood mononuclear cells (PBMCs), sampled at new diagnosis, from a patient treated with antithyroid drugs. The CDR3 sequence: CASSQEGGRGSEEQFF. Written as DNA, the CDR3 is TGTGCCAGCAGCCAAGAGGGCGGGAGGGGAAGCGAGGAGCAGTTCTTC.